The next 12 T cell receptor beta chains were all read from a single sample in a study of control samples from healthy donors and cancer patients. Libraries were prepared by immunoSEQ multiplex PCR; TCRdb keeps only in-frame clonotypes and omits some of them. The sample comprises about 130,000 clones, about 88% of which are singletons, and about 3.4% rests with the top ten. The sample consisted of blood. The receptors come from a man over 45 in good health.

V and J are TRBV2 and TRBJ2-1, with D perhaps TRBD2 (6 bases). V was shortened by 10 bases and J by 7 bases, with 20 bases between the two germline ends. In germline, CDR1 is SNHLY, CDR2 FYNNEI. CDR3 size: 14 residues. Here the CDR3 DNA reads TGTGCCACCACCCGGGACTCCTCTCGGAATGAGCAGTTCTTC. This gives the protein CATTRDSSRNEQFF.

The chain has TRBV10-2 and TRBJ2-2; 8 bases match TRBD1. The germline V gene has CDR1 WSHSY and CDR2 SAAADI. This CDR3 has 17 amino acids. After removal of 3 bases from V and 2 bases from J, the junction contained 8 bases not matched to a gene. The CDR3 DNA reads TGCGCCAGCAGTGAACCCGGACAGGGCTCAAACACCGGGGAGCTGTTTTTT. It yields the protein CASSEPGQGSNTGELFF.

This sequence joins TRBV25-1 and TRBJ2-3, with D perhaps matching TRBD1 (7 bases). CDR3 length: 14 amino acids. The V and J ends lost 7 bases and 3 bases respectively, with 14 bases between them. Germline V gene sequence: CDR1 MGHDK, CDR2 SYGVNS. CDR3 coding DNA: TGTGCCAGCAACGAGCAGGGGGGTACAGATACGCAGTATTTT. Protein: CASNEQGGTDTQYF.

This clone appeared once. This chain connects TRBV2 to TRBJ2-2, with 11 bases aligning to TRBD2. The germline gives CDR1 SNHLY, CDR2 FYNNEI. Trimming removed 2 bases from V and 0 bases from J; junction bases left unmatched: 5. The CDR3 loop spans 18 amino acids. CDR3 residues: CASSERGSGGANTGELFF. CDR3 coding DNA: TGTGCCAGCAGTGAAAGAGGTAGCGGGGGGGCGAACACCGGGGAGCTGTTTTTT.

The chain couples TRBV2 to TRBJ2-7, with 9 bases lining up with TRBD2. This CDR3 comprises 14 residues. The V gene's germline CDR1 is SNHLY and CDR2 FYNNEI. J gave up 3 bases and V 6 bases, and 6 bases lay outside the gene matches. CDR3 DNA: TGTGCCAGCAGGCCGGGACTAGCCCACTACGAGCAGTACTTC. As protein: CASRPGLAHYEQYF.

The chain uses TRBV10-1 and TRBJ1-5; a possible D gene is TRBD1 (5 bases). CDR3 length: 13 amino acids. Trimming removed 3 bases from V and 6 bases from J, with 9 bases in between. The germline V gene has CDR1 WNHNN and CDR2 SYGVQD (reference sequence). The CDR3 DNA is TGCGCCAGCAGTGAAGTCGGGGGTCAGCCCCAGCATTTT. Translation: CASSEVGGQPQHF.

This chain joins TRBV28 and TRBJ1-2; D may be TRBD1 (5 bases). Germline V gives CDR1 MDHEN, CDR2 SYDVKM. The length of the CDR3 is 13 residues. The V gene lost 5 bases and the J gene lost 8 bases, with 15 bases spanning the gap. The CDR3 nucleotides are TGTGCCAGCAGTCTCCTGGGACCCTTAGGCTACACCTTC. It yields the protein CASSLLGPLGYTF.

The genes are TRBV28 and TRBJ1-1; D is undetermined. The ends were cut back, 4 bases at V and 5 bases at J, with 8 bases in the middle. Germline-derived CDR1 and CDR2 are MDHEN and SYDVKM. The CDR3 has 12 amino acids. As DNA, the CDR3 is TGTGCCAGCAGTTCCCGGCGGACTGAAGCTTTCTTT. Its protein product is CASSSRRTEAFF.

The genes are TRBV19 and TRBJ2-7; 10 nucleotides align to TRBD1. Germline loops: CDR1 LNHDA, CDR2 SQIVND (reference sequence). Trimming removed 9 bases from V and 1 base from J; junction bases left unmatched: 9. The CDR3 consists of 15 residues. CDR3 in amino acids: CASSDRGRNSYEQYF. The CDR3 DNA follows: TGTGCCAGCTCAGACAGGGGGCGAAATTCCTACGAGCAGTACTTC.

V gene TRBV4-1 combines with J gene TRBJ1-5; the D gene is possibly TRBD1 (5 bases). Germline V gene lookup returns CDR1 MGHRA and CDR2 YSYEKL. Trimming removed 1 base from V and 6 bases from J, with 22 bases in between. The CDR3 extends over 18 amino acids. The CDR3: CASSQVVGDGGKGQPQHF. The CDR3 bases are TGCGCCAGCAGCCAAGTTGTCGGAGACGGGGGGAAGGGTCAGCCCCAGCATTTT.

The V and J genes are TRBV7-9 and TRBJ2-1, with 8 bases aligning to TRBD1. CDR3 length equals 16 residues. Germline V CDR1 and CDR2: SEHNR, FQNEAQ (reference sequence). The J segment lost 4 bases and the V segment lost 1 base, leaving 6 bases of the junction unmatched. The CDR3 protein is CASSLGWDRSYNEQFF. DNA for the CDR3: TGTGCCAGCAGCTTAGGGTGGGACAGGAGTTACAATGAGCAGTTCTTC.

The chain couples TRBV11-2 to TRBJ1-1; D may be TRBD1 (5 bases). Germline V gene lookup returns CDR1 SGHAT and CDR2 FQNNGV. V was trimmed by 1 base and J by 7 bases, leaving 10 bases between them. The CDR3 is 13 residues long. The CDR3 DNA reads TGTGCCAGCAGCTTAGCGTGGCAGGGTGAAGCTTTCTTT. Translation: CASSLAWQGEAFF.